This TCR beta chain was captured by sequencing in a study of technical replicates of blood from a few donors. Trimming pared 5 bases from V and 1 base from J, leaving 11 bases between. Germline CDR1 reads SNHLY; CDR2 reads FYNNEI. This CDR3 region has 14 residues. Produced via immunoSEQ multiplex PCR; TCRdb's table is partial and in-frame only. The profile covers around 67,000 clones, with approximately 86% appearing a single time and more than 4.5% taken by the ten largest. This receptor was taken from a human donor in good health. Some clones in this sample may be carry-over from other donors' samples. Sequencing used PBMCs. This chain joins TRBV2 and TRBJ1-1; no definite D call. This CDR3 is CASSYTTGNTEAFF. CDR3 coding DNA: TGTGCCAGCAGTTACACCACGGGGAACACTGAAGCTTTCTTT.